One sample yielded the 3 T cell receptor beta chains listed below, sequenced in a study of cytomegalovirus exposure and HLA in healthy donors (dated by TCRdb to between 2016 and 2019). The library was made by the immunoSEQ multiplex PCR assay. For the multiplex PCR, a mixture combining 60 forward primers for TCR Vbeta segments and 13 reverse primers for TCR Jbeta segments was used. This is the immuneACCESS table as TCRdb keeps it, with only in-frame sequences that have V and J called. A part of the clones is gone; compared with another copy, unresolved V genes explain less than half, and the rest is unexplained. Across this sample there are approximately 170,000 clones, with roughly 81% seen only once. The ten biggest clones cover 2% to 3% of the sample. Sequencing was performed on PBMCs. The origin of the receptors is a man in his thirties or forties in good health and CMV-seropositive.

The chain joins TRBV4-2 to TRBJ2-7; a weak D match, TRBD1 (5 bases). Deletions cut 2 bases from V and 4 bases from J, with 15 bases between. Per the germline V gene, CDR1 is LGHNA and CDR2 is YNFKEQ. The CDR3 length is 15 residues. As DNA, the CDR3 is TGTGCCAGCAGCCAACTTGCCAGGACAAATTACGAGCAGTACTTC. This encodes CASSQLARTNYEQYF.

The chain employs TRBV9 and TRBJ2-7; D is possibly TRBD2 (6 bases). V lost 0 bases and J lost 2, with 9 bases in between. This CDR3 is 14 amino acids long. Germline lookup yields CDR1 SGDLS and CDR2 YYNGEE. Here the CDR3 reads CASSVGGTTYEQYF. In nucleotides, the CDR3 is TGTGCCAGCAGCGTAGGCGGGACGACCTACGAGCAGTACTTC.

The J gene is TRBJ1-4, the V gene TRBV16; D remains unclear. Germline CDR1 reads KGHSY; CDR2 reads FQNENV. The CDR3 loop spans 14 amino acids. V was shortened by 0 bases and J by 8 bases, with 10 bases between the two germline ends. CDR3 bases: TGTGCCAGCAGCCAATCAACGGAGGGAGAAAAACTGTTTTTT. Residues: CASSQSTEGEKLFF.